The 6 T cell receptor beta chains below all came from one sample that was sequenced in a study of CD8+ T cells in alopecia areata. The authors extracted RNA and reverse transcribed it into cDNA as the sequencing template. Clones were read by immunoSEQ multiplex PCR, and TCRdb kept only the in-frame ones, dropping some. The specimen has some 120,000 clones, none found just once. The sample taken for sequencing was lesional skin. These receptors were obtained from a C3H/HeJ mouse with alopecia areata. The mouse strain carries the MHC haplotype H2-k.

Worth noting for this clone: Gene names are mouse gene names. The CDR3 is cut off 4 residues early in the read; its end comes from the germline J gene. The chain has TRBV19 and TRBJ2-1, with 9 bases fitting TRBD2. The ends lost 4 bases at V and 0 bases at J; junction bases unmatched: 5. Per germline, CDR1 FNHDT and CDR2 SITEND (reference sequence). The CDR3 runs 16 residues. The CDR3 reads CASSPDWGTNYAEQFF. The DNA read from the CDR3 is TGTGCCAGCAGTCCAGACTGGGGGACTAACTATGCT.

With respect to this clone: Gene names and germline match the mouse. The read falls 4 residues short of the CDR3 end, and the missing part is taken from the germline J gene. This sequence joins TRBV1 and TRBJ2-5; 10 positions agree with TRBD2. The length of the CDR3 is 15 residues. The germline CDR1 and CDR2 sequences are NSQYPW and LRSPGD (reference sequence). The CDR3 bases that were read are TGCACCTGCAGTGCCCCCACTGGGGGGGAAGAC. Translated, it gives CTCSAPTGGED. The CDR3 reads in full as CTCSAPTGGEDTQYF.

This clone occurred a few times. Here the gene names and germline are mouse. This CDR3 is CASSDPDINYAEQFF. The covered CDR3 bases are TGTGCCAGCAGTGATCCCGACATTAACTATGCT. The gene calls are TRBV13-3 and TRBJ2-1; D gene ambiguous. The read falls 4 residues short of the CDR3 end, and the missing part is taken from the germline J gene. The CDR3 loop spans 15 amino acids. CDR1 is NNHDY and CDR2 is SYVADS in the germline V gene. Trimming removed 1 base from V and 0 bases from J, with 8 bases in between.

This clone was observed a handful of times. Any gene name here is a mouse gene name. The missing CDR3 end, 4 residues past where the read stops, is filled in from the germline J gene. This sequence joins TRBV13-2 and TRBJ2-1; a possible D gene is TRBD2 (7 bases). V was clipped by 3 bases and J by 6 bases, with 10 bases between them. Germline V gene sequence: CDR1 NNHNN, CDR2 SYGAGS (reference sequence). This CDR3 region has 13 residues. CDR3 residues: CASGGGAFAEQFF. CDR3 bases read: TGTGCCAGCGGTGGGGGGGCTTTTGCT.

This clone has a handful of counts. The listed genes are named as in mouse. The read finishes 4 residues shy of the CDR3 end, and the germline J gene is used to complete it. V usage is TRBV13-3 and J usage is TRBJ2-5; TRBD2 aligns across 14 bases. The CDR3 totals 17 residues. Germline values: CDR1 NNHDY, CDR2 SYVADS. The CDR3 is CASSPPGLGGRGDTQYF. The CDR3 DNA, read in part, is TGTGCCAGCAGCCCTCCGGGACTGGGGGGGCGCGGAGAC.

With respect to this clone: Genes and germline are mouse. The CDR3 end lies 4 residues beyond the end of the read and is filled in from the germline J gene. V and J are TRBV19 and TRBJ1-1; no clear D. Trimming pared 1 base from V and 0 bases from J, leaving 10 bases between. Germline CDR1 reads FNHDT; CDR2 reads SITEND (reference sequence). This CDR3 has 15 residues. Incomplete CDR3 DNA: TGTGCCAGCAGTATACGAACAAATGCAAACACA. Amino acids: CASSIRTNANT. The whole CDR3 sequence reads CASSIRTNANTEVFF.